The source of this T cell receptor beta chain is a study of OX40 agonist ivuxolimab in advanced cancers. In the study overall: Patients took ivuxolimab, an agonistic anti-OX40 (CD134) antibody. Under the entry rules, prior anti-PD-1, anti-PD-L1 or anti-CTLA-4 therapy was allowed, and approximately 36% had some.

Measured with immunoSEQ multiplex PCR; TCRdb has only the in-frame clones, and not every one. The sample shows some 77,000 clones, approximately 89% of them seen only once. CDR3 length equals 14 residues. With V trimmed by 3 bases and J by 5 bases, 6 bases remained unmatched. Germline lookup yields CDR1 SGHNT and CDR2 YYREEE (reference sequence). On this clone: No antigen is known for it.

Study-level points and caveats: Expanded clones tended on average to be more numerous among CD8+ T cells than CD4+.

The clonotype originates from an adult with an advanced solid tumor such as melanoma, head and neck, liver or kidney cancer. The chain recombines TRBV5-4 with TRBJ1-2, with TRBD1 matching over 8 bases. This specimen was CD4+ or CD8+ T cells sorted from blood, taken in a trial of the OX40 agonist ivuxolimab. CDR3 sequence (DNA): TGTGCCAGCAGCTCCCTGACAGGGGCGTATGGCTACACCTTC. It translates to CASSSLTGAYGYTF. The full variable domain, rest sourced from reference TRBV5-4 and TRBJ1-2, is ETGVTQSPTHLIKTRGQQVTLRCSSQSGHNTVSWYQQALGQGPQFIFQYYREEENGRGNFPPRFSGLQFPNYSSELNVNALELDDSALYLCASSSLTGAYGYTFGSGTRLTVV.